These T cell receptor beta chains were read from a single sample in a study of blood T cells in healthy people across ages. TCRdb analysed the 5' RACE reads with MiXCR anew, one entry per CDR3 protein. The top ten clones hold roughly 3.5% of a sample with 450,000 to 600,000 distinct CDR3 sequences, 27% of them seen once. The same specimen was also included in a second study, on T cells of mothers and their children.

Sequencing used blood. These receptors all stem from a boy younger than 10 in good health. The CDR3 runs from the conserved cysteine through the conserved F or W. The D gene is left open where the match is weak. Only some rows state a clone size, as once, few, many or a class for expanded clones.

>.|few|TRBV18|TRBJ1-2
CASSPPFSNYGYTF
TGTGCCAGCTCACCACCTTTCAGTAACTATGGCTACACCTTC
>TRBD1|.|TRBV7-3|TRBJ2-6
CASSLTGQGAGANVLTF
TGTGCCAGCAGCTTAACGGGACAGGGGGCTGGGGCCAACGTCCTGACTTTC
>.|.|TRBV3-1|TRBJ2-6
CASSPPGGGGANVLTF
TGTGCCAGCAGCCCTCCAGGCGGAGGGGGGGCCAACGTCCTGACTTTC
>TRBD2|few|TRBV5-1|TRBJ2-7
CASRTSGNYEQYF
TGCGCCAGCCGGACTAGCGGGAACTACGAGCAGTACTTC
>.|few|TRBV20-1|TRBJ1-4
CSAPQLLGNEKLFF
TGCAGTGCTCCACAGCTGCTGGGTAATGAAAAACTGTTTTTT
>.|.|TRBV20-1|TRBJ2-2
CSASRLDTGELFF
TGCAGTGCTTCACGACTAGACACCGGGGAGCTGTTTTTT
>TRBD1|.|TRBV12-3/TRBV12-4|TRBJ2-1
CASRGATGPSSDEQFF
TGTGCCAGCAGGGGGGCGACAGGGCCTAGTTCGGATGAGCAGTTCTTC
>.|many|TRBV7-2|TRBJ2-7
CASSLGGASEHYEQYF
TGTGCCAGCAGCTTAGGAGGGGCTAGCGAACACTACGAGCAGTACTTC
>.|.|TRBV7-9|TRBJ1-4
CASSLGAQGRGTNEKLFF
TGTGCCAGCAGCCTAGGGGCTCAGGGGAGAGGAACTAATGAAAAACTGTTTTTT
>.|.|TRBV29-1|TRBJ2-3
CSVTRADTQYF
TGCAGCGTCACGCGAGCAGATACGCAGTATTTT
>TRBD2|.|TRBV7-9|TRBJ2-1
CASSLRGRLAGYDEQFF
TGTGCCAGCAGCTTAAGGGGTCGCCTAGCGGGATACGATGAGCAGTTCTTC
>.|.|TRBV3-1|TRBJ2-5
CASSQAERLLQETQYF
TGTGCCAGCAGCCAAGCAGAGAGGCTACTCCAAGAGACCCAGTACTTC
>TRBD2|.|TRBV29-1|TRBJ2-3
CSVEAGGRHTDTQYF
TGCAGCGTTGAAGCGGGCGGGAGGCACACAGATACGCAGTATTTT
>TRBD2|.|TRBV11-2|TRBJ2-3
CASSPGTSGWGDTQYF
TGTGCCAGCAGCCCAGGGACTAGCGGTTGGGGAGATACGCAGTATTTT
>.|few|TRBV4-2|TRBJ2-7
CASSQLPGAEQYF
TGTGCCAGCAGCCAACTTCCGGGAGCCGAGCAGTACTTC
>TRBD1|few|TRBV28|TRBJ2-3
CASSTPIQQGARVPDTQYF
TGTGCCAGCAGTACCCCCATTCAACAGGGGGCGCGAGTACCAGATACGCAGTATTTT
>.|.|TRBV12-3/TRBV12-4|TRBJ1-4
CASSSSSTNEKLFF
TGTGCCAGCAGTAGTTCCTCTACTAATGAAAAACTGTTTTTT
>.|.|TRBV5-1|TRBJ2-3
CASSSARGGDLTDTQYF
TGCGCCAGCAGCTCGGCAAGGGGTGGGGATCTCACAGATACGCAGTATTTT
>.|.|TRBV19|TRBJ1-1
CASSIAPTGSNTEAFF
TGTGCCAGTAGTATAGCCCCTACAGGGTCGAACACTGAAGCTTTCTTT
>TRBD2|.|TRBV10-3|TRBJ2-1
CAISETTGRDEQFF
TGTGCCATCAGTGAGACCACGGGGAGGGATGAGCAGTTCTTC
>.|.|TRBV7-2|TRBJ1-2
CASSRPGTYGYTF
TGTGCCAGCAGCCGACCGGGGACCTATGGCTACACCTTC
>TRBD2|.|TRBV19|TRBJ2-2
CASSPAGVFTGELFF
TGTGCCAGTAGTCCCGCGGGAGTCTTCACCGGGGAGCTGTTTTTT
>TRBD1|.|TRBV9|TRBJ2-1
CASSVVGDRGGEQFF
TGTGCCAGCAGCGTAGTTGGGGACAGGGGGGGTGAGCAGTTCTTC
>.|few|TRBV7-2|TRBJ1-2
CASSLGWRAQGYTF
TGTGCCAGCAGCTTAGGATGGCGGGCGCAGGGCTACACCTTC
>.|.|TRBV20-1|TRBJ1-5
CSARRVRDYSNQPQHF
TGCAGTGCTAGACGGGTGAGGGACTATAGCAATCAGCCCCAGCATTTT
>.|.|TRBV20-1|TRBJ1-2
CSARAPPNYGYTF
TGCAGTGCTAGAGCTCCACCTAACTATGGCTACACCTTC